This TCR beta chain originates from a study of CD8 T cells in ankylosing spondylitis. Study conclusions and caveats: Made up of eight highly homologous variants, a TCR beta motif appeared characteristic of ankylosing spondylitis blood.

The CDR3 spans 15 residues. Germline V gene sequence: CDR1 SGDLS, CDR2 YYNGEE. The V end was cut by 0 bases, the J end by 0 bases, with 7 bases between. Regarding this clonotype: Its antigen is as yet unknown.

A single record per CDR3 protein comes from TCRdb applying MiXCR to the 5' RACE reads. The sample includes approximately 300,000 distinct CDR3 sequences, 8% of them seen just once. The clonotype comes from a male donor with ankylosing spondylitis. Specimen: blood, either unsorted or a sorted T cell fraction (not recorded which). The genes are TRBV9 and TRBJ2-1; D not resolved. The CDR3 region has the DNA TGTGCCAGCAGCGTAGCGGTCAGCTCCTACAATGAGCAGTTCTTC. Its protein is CASSVAVSSYNEQFF. Looking up the rest from reference TRBV9 and TRBJ2-1 gives the full variable domain: DSGVTQTPKHLITATGQRVTLRCSPRSGDLSVYWYQQSLDQGLQFLIQYYNGEERAKGNILERFSAQQFPDLHSELNLSSLELGDSALYFCASSVAVSSYNEQFFGPGTRLTVL.